The T cell receptor beta chain under discussion was sequenced for a study of blood T cells in healthy people across ages. Study-wide points: Aged donors had fewer naive CD4+ cells and lower diversity than long-lived donors.

Alongside a J-beta primer mix, a sample-barcoded 5' primer served in a second PCR lasting about 7 to 11 cycles. TCRdb independently ran MiXCR on the 5' RACE reads; one entry per CDR3 protein. This sample has about 830,000 distinct CDR3 sequences; roughly 60% occur once, and the top ten carry about 20%. Comment on this clonotype: Its antigen is not identified.

Trimming left V 5 bases short and J 7 bases short, with 6 bases between. This CDR3 has 12 residues. Looked up from germline, CDR1 is SGHVT and CDR2 is SQSDAQ. Collection of around 10 milliliters of peripheral blood was performed for each donor. Extracted total RNA amounted to at least 6 micrograms for each sample. The clonotype originates from a man aged 30 to 45 in good health. The sample taken for sequencing was blood. The chain employs TRBV7-4 and TRBJ1-6; D is ambiguous. CDR3 sequence (DNA): TGTGCCAGCAGCCCTGACAATTCACCCCTCCACTTT. It specifies CASSPDNSPLHF.